This TCR beta chain was documented in a study of shared clonotypes between healthy human individuals. Study overall: Each donor's CD8 memory used one plate, CD8 naive two, each CD4 subset three.

Notes on the study in general: Rarefaction indicated that sorted-subset sequencing remained incomplete although depth was large.

Assay used: immunoSEQ multiplex PCR; TCRdb lists only in-frame clones, some missing. The top ten clones hold roughly 1.4% of a sample with over a million clones, around 76% of them seen once. A word on this clone: Its antigen is not identified.

V lost 3 bases and J lost 4; bases outside the gene matches: 0. Germline V gene sequence: CDR1 GTSNPN, CDR2 SVGIG (reference sequence). This CDR3 region has 12 residues. Within Nashville, Tennessee resided all donors, each a Caucasian adult. Sequenced input: memory CD4+ T cells sorted from blood. The subset denotes: CD45RA-negative fraction. This sequence originates from a man between 18 and 29 years old in good health. This chain links TRBV30 with TRBJ2-7, with 10 bases identical to TRBD1. The CDR3 here is CAWRDRGYEQYF. The CDR3 coding sequence is TGTGCCTGGAGGGACAGGGGGTACGAGCAGTACTTC.